This is a list of T cell receptor beta chains from one sample in a study of blood T cell repertoires in COVID-19. Clones were sequenced by immunoSEQ multiplex PCR, and TCRdb holds only the in-frame ones, with some missing. Counted here are some 87,000 clones, roughly 89% occurring once; the ten biggest clones make up 3% to 4%. The sample taken for sequencing was peripheral blood. These receptors were obtained from a woman in her seventies with acute or convalescent COVID-19. The CDR3 runs from the conserved cysteine through the conserved F or W. The D gene is left open where the match is weak. Rows may omit the clone size; those that give it use once, few, many or a size class.

clone size: few
V gene: TRBV5-6
D gene: -
J gene: TRBJ2-5
CDR3 protein: CASNLGGAGRTQYF
CDR3 DNA: TGTGCCAGCAATTTAGGGGGCGCGGGGAGGACCCAGTACTTC

clone size: -
V gene: TRBV5-4
D gene: -
J gene: TRBJ2-7
CDR3 protein: CASSLDPGWSSYEQYF
CDR3 DNA: TGTGCCAGCAGCTTGGACCCCGGGTGGTCATCCTACGAGCAGTACTTC

clone size: -
V gene: TRBV6-5
D gene: -
J gene: TRBJ1-2
CDR3 protein: CASSATAGDGYTF
CDR3 DNA: TGTGCCAGCAGCGCGACGGCGGGGGATGGCTACACCTTC

clone size: -
V gene: TRBV29-1
D gene: TRBD2
J gene: TRBJ2-3
CDR3 protein: CSVSRGGGTDTQYF
CDR3 DNA: TGCAGCGTTTCTCGCGGGGGTGGCACAGATACGCAGTATTTT

clone size: -
V gene: TRBV2
D gene: -
J gene: TRBJ1-4
CDR3 protein: CASSKVGTGTLNEKLFF
CDR3 DNA: TGTGCCAGCAGCAAAGTGGGTACCGGGACTCTTAATGAAAAACTGTTTTTT

clone size: -
V gene: TRBV7-8
D gene: -
J gene: TRBJ2-3
CDR3 protein: CASSLKWFAEISTDTQYF
CDR3 DNA: TGTGCCAGCAGCTTAAAGTGGTTTGCGGAGATTAGCACAGATACGCAGTATTTT

clone size: -
V gene: TRBV5-1
D gene: -
J gene: TRBJ2-5
CDR3 protein: CASSFLAGETQYF
CDR3 DNA: TGCGCCAGCAGCTTTTTAGCTGGGGAGACCCAGTACTTC

clone size: -
V gene: TRBV10-1
D gene: -
J gene: TRBJ1-5
CDR3 protein: CASSEAGSNQPQHF
CDR3 DNA: TGCGCCAGCAGTGAGGCCGGGAGCAATCAGCCCCAGCATTTT

clone size: -
V gene: TRBV2
D gene: TRBD1
J gene: TRBJ2-7
CDR3 protein: CASSPFGTGDSYEQYF
CDR3 DNA: TGTGCCAGCAGTCCATTCGGGACAGGAGACTCCTACGAGCAGTACTTC

clone size: few
V gene: TRBV4-1
D gene: -
J gene: TRBJ2-6
CDR3 protein: CASSRGVPISSGANVLTF
CDR3 DNA: TGCGCCAGCAGCCGGGGCGTCCCGATTAGCTCTGGGGCCAACGTCCTGACTTTC

clone size: -
V gene: TRBV4-1
D gene: -
J gene: TRBJ2-5
CDR3 protein: CASSQEQTHQETQYF
CDR3 DNA: TGCGCCAGCAGCCAAGAACAGACCCACCAAGAGACCCAGTACTTC

clone size: -
V gene: TRBV11-2
D gene: -
J gene: TRBJ2-1
CDR3 protein: CASSLPGTHNEQFF
CDR3 DNA: TGTGCCAGCAGCTTACCAGGGACTCACAATGAGCAGTTCTTC

clone size: -
V gene: TRBV18
D gene: TRBD2
J gene: TRBJ2-1
CDR3 protein: CASSPLGLASNEQFF
CDR3 DNA: TGTGCCAGCTCACCGCTGGGACTAGCAAGCAATGAGCAGTTCTTC

clone size: -
V gene: TRBV3-1/TRBV3-2
D gene: -
J gene: TRBJ1-6
CDR3 protein: CASSLGQGSHNSPLHF
CDR3 DNA: TGTGCCAGCAGCCTAGGGCAGGGGTCCCATAATTCACCCCTCCACTTT

clone size: -
V gene: TRBV3-1/TRBV3-2
D gene: -
J gene: TRBJ1-2
CDR3 protein: CASSQVRGRGYYGYTF
CDR3 DNA: TGTGCCAGCAGCCAAGTAAGGGGCAGGGGATACTATGGCTACACCTTC

clone size: -
V gene: TRBV5-1
D gene: -
J gene: TRBJ2-2
CDR3 protein: CASSLGPRRSAVADTGELFF
CDR3 DNA: TGCGCCAGCAGCTTGGGGCCTCGAAGATCTGCGGTTGCGGACACCGGGGAGCTGTTTTTT

clone size: -
V gene: TRBV11-2
D gene: TRBD2
J gene: TRBJ2-3
CDR3 protein: CASSLGALAATDTQYF
CDR3 DNA: TGTGCCAGCAGCTTAGGGGCCCTAGCGGCCACAGATACGCAGTATTTT

clone size: -
V gene: TRBV3-1/TRBV3-2
D gene: -
J gene: TRBJ1-1
CDR3 protein: CASSQKQGSAFF
CDR3 DNA: TGTGCCAGCAGCCAAAAACAGGGTTCGGCTTTCTTT

clone size: -
V gene: TRBV10-1
D gene: -
J gene: TRBJ1-3
CDR3 protein: CASSDLQGAGNTIYF
CDR3 DNA: TGCGCCAGCAGTGACCTACAGGGAGCTGGAAACACCATATATTTT

clone size: -
V gene: TRBV7-2
D gene: -
J gene: TRBJ2-3
CDR3 protein: CASSQFGVGTDTQYF
CDR3 DNA: TGTGCCAGCAGCCAATTCGGGGTAGGCACAGATACGCAGTATTTT

clone size: -
V gene: TRBV6-5
D gene: -
J gene: TRBJ1-2
CDR3 protein: CASSLGAGIWYGYTF
CDR3 DNA: TGTGCCAGCAGTTTAGGGGCAGGGATATGGTATGGCTACACCTTC

clone size: -
V gene: TRBV7-9
D gene: -
J gene: TRBJ2-3
CDR3 protein: CASSESGLAGFTDTQYF
CDR3 DNA: TGTGCCAGCAGTGAAAGTGGGCTAGCTGGATTCACAGATACGCAGTATTTT

clone size: -
V gene: TRBV14
D gene: TRBD1
J gene: TRBJ2-7
CDR3 protein: CASSQEYRGNEQYF
CDR3 DNA: TGTGCCAGCAGCCAAGAATACAGGGGGAACGAGCAGTACTTC

clone size: -
V gene: TRBV18
D gene: TRBD1
J gene: TRBJ1-5
CDR3 protein: CASSPQGAHQPQHF
CDR3 DNA: TGTGCCAGCTCACCGCAGGGGGCCCATCAGCCCCAGCATTTT

clone size: -
V gene: TRBV9
D gene: -
J gene: TRBJ1-3
CDR3 protein: CASSVVDSVFSGNTIYF
CDR3 DNA: TGTGCCAGCAGCGTAGTTGACAGCGTCTTCTCTGGAAACACCATATATTTT

clone size: -
V gene: TRBV3-1/TRBV3-2
D gene: -
J gene: TRBJ2-7
CDR3 protein: CASSHQGKYEQYF
CDR3 DNA: TGTGCCAGCAGCCACCAGGGCAAGTACGAGCAGTACTTC

clone size: -
V gene: TRBV27
D gene: -
J gene: TRBJ2-5
CDR3 protein: CASSLSIRQQETQYF
CDR3 DNA: TGTGCCAGCAGTTTATCGATCCGCCAGCAAGAGACCCAGTACTTC

clone size: -
V gene: TRBV18
D gene: TRBD1
J gene: TRBJ1-1
CDR3 protein: CASSPDRFNTEAFF
CDR3 DNA: TGTGCCAGCTCACCGGACAGGTTCAACACTGAAGCTTTCTTT

clone size: -
V gene: TRBV28
D gene: TRBD1
J gene: TRBJ2-3
CDR3 protein: CASMDRGTDTQYF
CDR3 DNA: TGTGCCTCCATGGACAGGGGCACAGATACGCAGTATTTT

clone size: -
V gene: TRBV5-1
D gene: -
J gene: TRBJ2-7
CDR3 protein: CASSSTGSYEQYF
CDR3 DNA: TGCGCCAGCAGCTCCACCGGCTCCTACGAGCAGTACTTC

clone size: -
V gene: TRBV7-6
D gene: -
J gene: TRBJ2-3
CDR3 protein: CASGLGGLILADTQYF
CDR3 DNA: TGTGCCAGCGGCCTGGGGGGACTTATTTTAGCAGATACGCAGTATTTT

clone size: -
V gene: TRBV15
D gene: TRBD1
J gene: TRBJ2-1
CDR3 protein: CATSRDRRDRENEQFF
CDR3 DNA: TGTGCCACCAGCAGAGATAGGCGGGACAGGGAGAATGAGCAGTTCTTC

clone size: -
V gene: TRBV18
D gene: -
J gene: TRBJ1-2
CDR3 protein: CASSPKWGGDNYGYTF
CDR3 DNA: TGTGCCAGCTCGCCAAAATGGGGCGGAGATAACTATGGCTACACCTTC

clone size: -
V gene: TRBV28
D gene: TRBD1
J gene: TRBJ1-2
CDR3 protein: CASSAGGMVYGYTF
CDR3 DNA: TGTGCCAGCAGTGCAGGGGGAATGGTCTATGGCTACACCTTC

clone size: few
V gene: TRBV5-3
D gene: TRBD2
J gene: TRBJ2-5
CDR3 protein: CARSLAQASGGVRETQYF
CDR3 DNA: TGTGCCAGAAGCTTGGCCCAGGCTAGCGGGGGGGTGCGGGAGACCCAGTACTTC

clone size: -
V gene: TRBV7-9
D gene: -
J gene: TRBJ1-2
CDR3 protein: CASSLAGYGYTF
CDR3 DNA: TGTGCCAGCAGCTTAGCCGGCTATGGCTACACCTTC

clone size: -
V gene: TRBV3-1/TRBV3-2
D gene: TRBD1
J gene: TRBJ2-5
CDR3 protein: CASSQDYRTGGWETQYF
CDR3 DNA: TGTGCCAGCAGCCAAGATTACAGGACAGGGGGATGGGAGACCCAGTACTTC

clone size: -
V gene: TRBV10-1
D gene: -
J gene: TRBJ1-5
CDR3 protein: CASSEAGNQPQHF
CDR3 DNA: TGCGCCAGCAGTGAAGCCGGCAATCAGCCCCAGCATTTT

clone size: -
V gene: TRBV6-5
D gene: TRBD1
J gene: TRBJ1-4
CDR3 protein: CASGTGGGEKLFF
CDR3 DNA: TGTGCCAGCGGGACAGGGGGGGGTGAAAAACTGTTTTTT

clone size: -
V gene: TRBV6-5
D gene: TRBD1
J gene: TRBJ1-5
CDR3 protein: CASILTGAGNQPQHF
CDR3 DNA: TGTGCCAGCATTTTGACAGGGGCGGGCAATCAGCCCCAGCATTTT

clone size: -
V gene: TRBV7-2
D gene: TRBD1
J gene: TRBJ1-5
CDR3 protein: CASSLVGDSRNQPQHF
CDR3 DNA: TGTGCCAGCAGCTTAGTAGGGGACAGTCGCAATCAGCCCCAGCATTTT

clone size: -
V gene: TRBV25-1
D gene: -
J gene: TRBJ1-4
CDR3 protein: CASSEGISTVRNEKLFF
CDR3 DNA: TGTGCCAGCAGTGAGGGCATTTCCACGGTCCGTAATGAAAAACTGTTTTTT

clone size: -
V gene: TRBV6-1
D gene: -
J gene: TRBJ1-3
CDR3 protein: CASSEPGSIGNTIYF
CDR3 DNA: TGTGCCAGCAGTGAGCCGGGGTCGATCGGAAACACCATATATTTT

clone size: -
V gene: TRBV6-5
D gene: TRBD1
J gene: TRBJ1-3
CDR3 protein: CAARTGAQRNTIYF
CDR3 DNA: TGTGCCGCCAGGACAGGGGCTCAGAGAAACACCATATATTTT

clone size: -
V gene: TRBV28
D gene: TRBD1
J gene: TRBJ1-5
CDR3 protein: CASSDRASYSNQPQHF
CDR3 DNA: TGTGCCAGCAGCGACAGGGCCTCTTATAGCAATCAGCCCCAGCATTTT

clone size: few
V gene: TRBV12-3/TRBV12-4
D gene: -
J gene: TRBJ2-7
CDR3 protein: CASRIQGNYEQYF
CDR3 DNA: TGTGCCAGCAGGATACAGGGAAACTACGAGCAGTACTTC

clone size: few
V gene: TRBV7-9
D gene: TRBD1
J gene: TRBJ1-1
CDR3 protein: CASSLEDRGPEAFF
CDR3 DNA: TGTGCCAGCAGCTTAGAGGACAGGGGTCCTGAAGCTTTCTTT

clone size: -
V gene: TRBV11-2
D gene: -
J gene: TRBJ2-5
CDR3 protein: CASSPGQRGETQYF
CDR3 DNA: TGTGCCAGCAGCCCGGGACAGCGGGGGGAGACCCAGTACTTC

clone size: once
V gene: TRBV6-1
D gene: -
J gene: TRBJ2-1
CDR3 protein: CASSEVLTGHNEQFF
CDR3 DNA: TGTGCCAGCAGTGAGGTTCTTACAGGCCACAATGAGCAGTTCTTC

clone size: -
V gene: TRBV27
D gene: -
J gene: TRBJ1-5
CDR3 protein: CASKTAMGPQHF
CDR3 DNA: TGTGCCAGCAAAACAGCCATGGGGCCCCAGCATTTT

clone size: -
V gene: TRBV7-9
D gene: TRBD1
J gene: TRBJ2-3
CDR3 protein: CASSLGQGMTDTQYF
CDR3 DNA: TGTGCCAGCAGCTTGGGACAGGGCATGACAGATACGCAGTATTTT

clone size: -
V gene: TRBV2
D gene: TRBD2
J gene: TRBJ2-1
CDR3 protein: CASSFNPSGGSYNGQFF
CDR3 DNA: TGTGCCAGTAGTTTTAACCCGAGCGGGGGCTCCTACAATGGGCAGTTCTTC

clone size: -
V gene: TRBV7-9
D gene: -
J gene: TRBJ1-5
CDR3 protein: CASSPERRGQPQHF
CDR3 DNA: TGTGCCAGCAGTCCAGAGAGGCGTGGACAGCCCCAGCATTTT

clone size: -
V gene: TRBV5-1
D gene: TRBD1
J gene: TRBJ1-1
CDR3 protein: CASRGQGNAAFF
CDR3 DNA: TGCGCCAGCCGGGGACAGGGGAACGCAGCTTTCTTT

clone size: -
V gene: TRBV20-1
D gene: -
J gene: TRBJ1-5
CDR3 protein: CSASGDQPQHF
CDR3 DNA: TGCAGTGCTAGCGGGGATCAGCCCCAGCATTTT

clone size: -
V gene: TRBV7-2
D gene: -
J gene: TRBJ1-2
CDR3 protein: CASSPPGIDGYTF
CDR3 DNA: TGTGCCAGCAGCCCACCAGGGATCGATGGCTACACCTTC

clone size: -
V gene: TRBV13
D gene: TRBD1
J gene: TRBJ1-6
CDR3 protein: CASSLGTAYNSPLHF
CDR3 DNA: TGTGCCAGCAGCCTTGGGACAGCTTATAATTCACCCCTCCACTTT